This T cell receptor (beta chain) came from a study of T-cell reconstitution after alpha-beta-depleted transplantation in children. This clonotype was counted only a few times. The target antigen is unknown. Study-level points and caveats: T-cell counts and diversity at one year post-transplant came mainly from newly produced T cells.

The authors prepared the TCRbeta library with unique molecular identifiers. MiXCR was run by TCRdb on the PCR reads, yielding one entry per CDR3 protein. The sample has around 670,000 distinct CDR3 sequences, about 12% seen once. The CDR3 contains 14 residues. Deletions cut 5 bases from V and 4 bases from J, with 14 bases between. In germline, CDR1 is LNHDA, CDR2 SQIVND (reference sequence). This TCR was recovered from a girl aged 2 to 10 with congenital amegakaryocytic thrombocytopenia, due to receive a stem cell transplant. Sequences were derived from PBMCs, sampled before TCRalphabeta/CD19-depleted stem cell transplant. The V call is TRBV19, the J call TRBJ2-5; maybe TRBD2 (5 bases). In DNA form, the CDR3 reads TGTGCCAGTAGTGATCGACTGGGAGCAGAGACCCAGTACTTC. It translates to CASSDRLGAETQYF.